The following is a T cell receptor (beta chain) sequence with its context. This specimen comes from a study of blood T cell repertoires in COVID-19. Study summary: Sites in the United States, Italy and Spain provided acute and convalescent COVID-19 samples. PBMCs, B-cell-depleted T cells, or T cells provided the cDNA or gDNA that made up the material.

Per the original data handling: Researchers report that nucleated cell counts were estimated from reference gene primer amplification. The method was immunoSEQ multiplex PCR; TCRdb's version includes in-frame clones alone and lacks a portion of them. Clone size and the V and J calls come from that table; the DNA yielded D and trimming. The sample records about 180,000 clones, about 91% being singletons. The clonotype was recovered from a woman in her 30s with acute or convalescent COVID-19. The sample taken for sequencing was peripheral blood.

Here the CDR3 DNA reads TGTGCCAGCAGCTTAGTTAATTTAGGAGCGGGAGGTTGGGCGCAGTATTTT. This codes for CASSLVNLGAGGWAQYF. This chain uses TRBV7-2 with TRBJ2-3, with TRBD2 matching over 9 bases. The germline V gene has CDR1 SGHTA and CDR2 FQGNSA. The V segment lost 1 base and the J segment 10 bases; nucleotides outside the gene matches: 15. The CDR3 is made up of 17 amino acids.